The source of this T cell receptor (beta chain) is a study of blood T cell repertoires in COVID-19. Overall study: PBMCs, B-cell-depleted T cells, or T cells were the source of the cDNA or gDNA that made up the material.

The authors' processing: From reference gene primer amplification, estimates of nucleated cell counts were derived. Data came from immunoSEQ multiplex PCR; TCRdb stores just in-frame clones and leaves some out. The DNA gave D and trimming, while V, J and clone size come from that table. The sample shows over 200,000 clones, almost 90% of them seen only once. Trimming removed 6 bases at V and 1 base at J, with 10 bases between. The CDR3 sequence is 14 residues long. Germline CDR1 and CDR2: MNHNY and SVGAGI (reference sequence). The source of this sequence is a woman aged 60-75 years with acute or convalescent COVID-19. This sequence joins TRBV6-6 and TRBJ1-3; D is perhaps TRBD1 (5 bases). The specimen sequenced was peripheral blood. CDR3 sequence (DNA): TGTGCCAGCAGACCCGACAGTTCTGGAAACACCATATATTTT. Translated: CASRPDSSGNTIYF.